This paragraph reports one TCR beta chain. Assay used: immunoSEQ multiplex PCR; TCRdb lists only in-frame clones, some missing. Of about 72,000 clones in the sample, roughly 92% are singletons; the top ten hold approximately 1.8%. The data belong to a study of T cell changes during pregnancy in multiple sclerosis. The trim removed 5 bases at V and 4 bases at J, leaving 27 bases unmatched. The length of the CDR3 is 22 residues. Per germline, CDR1 MDHEN and CDR2 SYDVKM. The TCR was taken from a female donor in good health, enrolled as a control in a pregnancy study. V gene TRBV28 combines with J gene TRBJ2-2; TRBD2 matches 8 bases. This specimen was peripheral blood, taken in the first trimester of pregnancy. DNA of the CDR3: TGTGCCAGCAGTCCATCTTGGGGGCGGCTAGCGGGCATAGGAAAGAGCACCGGGGAGCTGTTTTTT. It specifies CASSPSWGRLAGIGKSTGELFF.